One T cell receptor beta chain is described in this entry. This specimen belongs to a study of T-cell reconstitution after alpha-beta-depleted transplantation in children. Unique molecular identifiers tagged the TCRbeta library. Using its own MiXCR run on the PCR reads, TCRdb lists one record per CDR3 protein. The profile shows some 640,000 distinct CDR3 sequences, roughly 15% of them singletons. The origin of this receptor is a human donor who donated a stem cell graft to a child with acute myeloid leukemia. The material sequenced was PBMCs from the stem cell graft donor, taken from the stem cell graft.

CDR3 sequence: CAWLREVTEAFF. Written as DNA, the CDR3 is TGTGCCTGGTTAAGGGAGGTCACTGAAGCTTTCTTT. The rearrangement links TRBV30 to TRBJ1-1, with D hard to call. Germline loops: CDR1 GTSNPN, CDR2 SVGIG (reference sequence). The CDR3 runs 12 residues. The germline V and J ends were trimmed by 5 bases and 4 bases, with 11 bases remaining between them.